These 23 T cell receptor beta chains originate from one sample sequenced in a study of cytomegalovirus exposure and HLA in healthy donors. PCR employed 60 Vbeta and 13 Jbeta primers. Profiled with immunoSEQ multiplex PCR; TCRdb holds only in-frame clones, not every one. The data show fewer than 120,000 clones, about three quarters seen once. Sequenced input: PBMCs. Receptors were obtained from a woman under 40 in good health and CMV-seronegative.

The rearrangement joins TRBV30 to TRBJ1-4; D perhaps matches TRBD1 (5 bases). The CDR3 runs to 14 residues. Trimming stripped 0 bases from V and 6 bases from J, with 11 bases between. Germline V gene data show CDR1 as GTSNPN and CDR2 as SVGIG (reference sequence). The CDR3 here is CAWSVSTGDEKLFF. DNA for the CDR3: TGTGCCTGGAGTGTATCGACGGGGGATGAAAAACTGTTTTTT.

The chain is built from TRBV11-2 and TRBJ2-7, with TRBD2 identical over 8 bases. The CDR3 is 18 residues long. Trimming at V came to 0 bases and at J to 0 bases, leaving 10 bases not matched to a gene. CDR1 is SGHAT, CDR2 FQNNGV, per germline. CDR3 nucleotides: TGTGCCAGCAGCTTAGATTCGACTAGCGCTTCGAGCTCCTACGAGCAGTACTTC. Translated, it gives CASSLDSTSASSSYEQYF.

The V call is TRBV30, the J call TRBJ2-2; TRBD1 matches at 8 bases. The V segment lost 4 bases and the J segment 7 bases; nucleotides outside the gene matches: 2. This CDR3 region has 12 residues. The germline CDR1 and CDR2 sequences are GTSNPN and SVGIG (reference sequence). CDR3 in amino acids: CAWTGGLGELFF. CDR3 in DNA: TGTGCCTGGACAGGGGGCCTCGGGGAGCTGTTTTTT.

V gene TRBV7-8 combines with J gene TRBJ2-2; the match to TRBD2 covers 9 bases. Germline lookup yields CDR1 SGHVS and CDR2 FQNEAQ. Trimming cost V 4 bases and J 2 bases; bases outside gene matches: 5. The CDR3 runs 16 residues. Here the CDR3 reads CASSSMTSGNTGELFF. The CDR3 nucleotides read TGTGCCAGCAGCTCAATGACTAGCGGAAACACCGGGGAGCTGTTTTTT.

The rearrangement uses TRBV7-2 and TRBJ1-1; 11 nucleotides agree with TRBD1. This CDR3 region has 15 residues. Trimming removed 5 bases from V and 5 bases from J; junction bases left unmatched: 7. CDR1 is SGHTA and CDR2 is FQGNSA in the germline V gene. The CDR3 here is CASSQLGQGVTEAFF. The DNA for the CDR3 is TGTGCCAGCAGCCAATTGGGACAGGGGGTTACTGAAGCTTTCTTT.

This clone came up a few times. This chain links TRBV13 with TRBJ2-1; D unclear. The CDR3 has 12 amino acids. The V gene lost 0 bases and the J gene lost 8 bases, with 5 bases spanning the gap. The V gene's germline CDR1 is PRHDT and CDR2 FYEKMQ (reference sequence). CDR3 sequence (DNA): TGTGCCAGCAGCTTAGGGGCTGATGAGCAGTTCTTC. Protein product: CASSLGADEQFF.

The chain is built from TRBV25-1 and TRBJ2-3; 9 bases fit TRBD2. CDR3 length equals 16 residues. Germline V gene sequence: CDR1 MGHDK, CDR2 SYGVNS. V shed 6 bases and J 3 bases; nucleotides not matched to a gene: 10. The DNA for the CDR3 is TGTGCCAGCAGCGCCACGGGACTAGCAAGTACAGATACGCAGTATTTT. Its protein is CASSATGLASTDTQYF.

The V gene is TRBV6-1, the J gene TRBJ1-5; D is unclear. With 5 bases removed from V and 3 bases from J, the gap between germline ends came to 11 bases. Per germline, CDR1 MNHNS and CDR2 SASEGT. The CDR3 spans 14 residues. CDR3 sequence: CASSKGGFNQPQHF. In DNA form, the CDR3 reads TGTGCCAGCAGTAAAGGAGGGTTCAATCAGCCCCAGCATTTT.

V is TRBV6-1 and J is TRBJ2-2; perhaps TRBD2 as D (6 bases). This CDR3 is built from 15 residues. The V and J ends lost 6 bases and 1 base respectively, with 12 bases between them. In germline, CDR1 is MNHNS, CDR2 SASEGT. CDR3 sequence reads: CASSNPGGNTGELFF. DNA for the CDR3: TGTGCCAGCAGCAATCCCGGGGGGAACACCGGGGAGCTGTTTTTT.

The V call is TRBV29-1, the J call TRBJ1-3, with TRBD1 matching over 8 bases. Germline-derived CDR1 and CDR2 are SQVTM and ANQGSEA. Trimming removed 1 base from V and 2 bases from J; junction bases left unmatched: 10. The CDR3 spans 17 residues. The chain's CDR3 is CSVEARDRFFAGNTIYF. For the CDR3, the DNA is TGCAGCGTTGAAGCCCGGGACAGGTTTTTCGCTGGAAACACCATATATTTT.

The genes are TRBV11-1 and TRBJ2-7; the match to TRBD1 covers 9 bases. The CDR3 is made up of 16 amino acids. CDR1 is SGHAT, CDR2 FQDESV, per germline (reference sequence). Germline trimming cut 2 bases from V and 5 bases from J; bases unmatched to any gene: 10. This CDR3 reads CASSLRSGTGSHEQYF. The DNA for the CDR3 is TGTGCCAGCAGCTTACGCTCCGGGACAGGGTCCCACGAGCAGTACTTC.

J is TRBJ2-7 and V is TRBV30; D might be TRBD1 (6 bases). This CDR3 comprises 15 residues. The germline CDR1 and CDR2 sequences are GTSNPN and SVGIG (reference sequence). The germline V and J ends were trimmed by 1 base and 3 bases, with 16 bases remaining between them. The CDR3 DNA follows: TGTGCCTGGAGTGCCTCGACAGGCCGATTCTACGAGCAGTACTTC. The encoded protein is CAWSASTGRFYEQYF.

The chain joins TRBV4-1 to TRBJ2-7; tentatively, D is TRBD2 (5 bases). The CDR3 sequence is 15 residues long. The ends were cut back, 3 bases at V and 0 bases at J, with 12 bases in the middle. CDR1 and CDR2 from the germline V gene are MGHRA and YSYEKL. DNA of the CDR3: TGCGCCAGCAGCCAGGCTAGCAATCCCTCCTACGAGCAGTACTTC. This sequence encodes CASSQASNPSYEQYF.

The chain links TRBV19 to TRBJ1-5; the match to TRBD1 covers 9 bases. Trimming took 3 bases from V and 6 from J; bases not matched to a gene: 9. Looked up from germline, CDR1 is LNHDA and CDR2 is SQIVND (reference sequence). The CDR3 length is 16 residues. CDR3 sequence (DNA): TGTGCCAGTAGTATTATCGGGACAGGGCTCGTTCAGCCCCAGCATTTT. Translated, it gives CASSIIGTGLVQPQHF.

The sample holds one count of this clone. The V gene is TRBV4-1, the J gene TRBJ2-7; 9 bases are shared with TRBD1. The CDR3 loop spans 14 amino acids. Germline values: CDR1 MGHRA, CDR2 YSYEKL. J was trimmed by 5 bases and V by 5 bases; bases with no gene match: 7. Here the CDR3 DNA reads TGCGCCAGCAGCACCCGGGACAGGGTCCACGAGCAGTACTTC. It codes for CASSTRDRVHEQYF.

The J gene is TRBJ2-5, the V gene TRBV11-3; a possible D gene is TRBD1 (5 bases). The CDR3 runs 13 residues. The germline CDR1 and CDR2 sequences are SGHNT and YENEEA. The V gene lost 1 base and the J gene lost 5 bases, with 8 bases spanning the gap. This CDR3 is CASSLGGGETQYF. CDR3 coding DNA: TGTGCCAGCAGCTTAGGGGGCGGCGAGACCCAGTACTTC.

This clone was picked up a small number of times. The chain combines TRBV28 with TRBJ2-7, with 9 bases that match TRBD1. Germline lookup yields CDR1 MDHEN and CDR2 SYDVKM. The trim removed 4 bases at V and 7 bases at J, leaving 8 bases unmatched. There are 14 residues in the CDR3. Written as DNA, the CDR3 is TGTGCCAGCAGTTGGGACAGGGAGGATTGGGAGCAGTACTTC. Protein sequence: CASSWDREDWEQYF.

This clone was found once. CDR3 loop: CASSKQGARDYGYTF. CDR3 sequence (DNA): TGTGCCAGCAGCAAACAGGGGGCGCGAGACTATGGCTACACCTTC. The rearrangement links TRBV6-6 to TRBJ1-2, with TRBD1 matching 9 bases. This CDR3 region has 15 residues. The trim removed 6 bases at V and 3 bases at J, leaving 8 bases unmatched. Germline-derived CDR1 and CDR2 are MNHNY and SVGAGI (reference sequence).

V gene TRBV5-8 combines with J gene TRBJ2-7; no firm D call. V gave up 0 bases and J gave up 0 bases, with 10 bases separating them. CDR1 is SGHTS, CDR2 YDEGEE, per germline. The CDR3 sequence is 15 residues long. The CDR3 DNA is TGTGCCAGCAGCTTGGCCGGCGGAATCTCCTACGAGCAGTACTTC. Translating it yields CASSLAGGISYEQYF.

This clone is a singleton in its sample. The chain combines TRBV27 with TRBJ1-2, with 9 bases matching TRBD1. The germline V gene encodes CDR1 MNHEY and CDR2 SMNVEV (reference sequence). V trimming: 6 bases; J trimming: 4 bases; junction bases outside the gene matches: 6. This CDR3 has 14 amino acids. The CDR3 nucleotides read TGTGCCAGCAGCGTGGGACAGGGAGCCTATGGCTACACCTTC. Translation gives CASSVGQGAYGYTF.

The chain links TRBV7-9 to TRBJ2-5; tentatively, D is TRBD1 (6 bases). The germline CDR1 and CDR2 sequences are SEHNR and FQNEAQ (reference sequence). V lost 5 bases to trimming and J lost 0 bases, with 13 bases between them. The CDR3 has 15 amino acids. CDR3 protein: CASSHSRTDQETQYF. In DNA form, the CDR3 reads TGTGCCAGCAGCCATTCGAGGACAGACCAAGAGACCCAGTACTTC.

The genes are TRBV4-3 and TRBJ2-5; 10 bases line up with TRBD2. V dropped 0 bases and J dropped 7; count of bases not matched to a gene: 5. The CDR3 runs to 15 residues. The germline CDR1 and CDR2 sequences are LGHNA and YSLEER. The CDR3 loop reads CASSQDLASGGTQYF. In DNA, the CDR3 is TGCGCCAGCAGCCAAGATCTGGCTAGCGGGGGGACCCAGTACTTC.

The V and J genes are TRBV5-4 and TRBJ1-5; no definite D call. CDR3 length equals 14 residues. V lost 5 bases and J 1 base, leaving 10 bases between the germline ends. Germline V gene sequence: CDR1 SGHNT, CDR2 YYREEE (reference sequence). CDR3 bases: TGTGCCAGCAGTCACGGTCCCAGCAATCAGCCCCAGCATTTT. It translates to CASSHGPSNQPQHF.